These 21 T cell receptor beta chains share one sample of origin, sequenced in a study of multiple sclerosis patients with progressive multifocal leukoencephalopathy. Time point reported: before natalizumab initiation. Some clones are missing from TCRdb's copy, which holds only in-frame ones; the method was immunoSEQ multiplex PCR. Of approximately 26,000 clones detected, more than 75% appear once; the ten largest clones hold around 0.96%. The sample comprised PBMCs. The receptors were gathered from a human donor with multiple sclerosis.

The chain recombines TRBV28 with TRBJ2-7; D not certain. V was clipped by 0 bases and J by 7 bases, with 4 bases between them. Per the germline V gene, CDR1 is MDHEN and CDR2 is SYDVKM. The CDR3 loop spans 11 amino acids. The CDR3 reads CASSLWGEQYF. The CDR3 DNA follows: TGTGCCAGCAGTTTATGGGGGGAGCAGTACTTC.

The table lists this clone with a count of one. The CDR3 DNA follows: TGTGCCAGCAGTTTATGGGGCAGGGGCCAGAACACTGAAGCTTTCTTT. Encoded protein: CASSLWGRGQNTEAFF. The chain couples TRBV27 to TRBJ1-1; D may be TRBD1 (6 bases). V gave up 1 base and J gave up 1 base, with 13 bases separating them. Germline lookup yields CDR1 MNHEY and CDR2 SMNVEV (reference sequence). The CDR3 is 16 amino acids.

The chain has TRBV10-3 and TRBJ1-1; TRBD1 is a possible D gene (5 bases). Trimming shortened V by 5 bases and J by 0 bases, and 10 bases separated the two germline ends. From germline, CDR1 is ENHRY and CDR2 SYGVKD. The CDR3 is 14 residues long. The CDR3 protein is CAISSTGLNTEAFF. DNA for the CDR3: TGTGCCATCAGTTCTACAGGATTGAACACTGAAGCTTTCTTT.

The chain employs TRBV11-1 and TRBJ2-7; unclear D gene. The CDR3 totals 14 residues. The V end was cut by 5 bases, the J end by 0 bases, with 11 bases between. The V gene's germline CDR1 is SGHAT and CDR2 FQDESV (reference sequence). CDR3 nucleotide sequence: TGTGCCAGCAGCAGCCGGTGGGGCTCCTACGAGCAGTACTTC. Its protein product is CASSSRWGSYEQYF.

The chain uses TRBV11-3 and TRBJ2-5, with D hard to call. The J call could be wrong; TRBJ2-7 is a better fit for the DNA end. Germline-derived CDR1 and CDR2 are SGHNT and YENEEA. CDR3 length: 13 residues. This CDR3 is CASSLGPTYEQYF. Here the CDR3 DNA reads TGTGCCAGCAGCTTAGGCCCGACCTACGAGCAGTACTTC.

V and J are TRBV7-2 and TRBJ2-3; 9 bases fit TRBD2. Germline V lookup: CDR1 SGHTA, CDR2 FQGNSA. Unmatched junction bases numbered 6, after V lost 1 base and J lost 4 bases. CDR3 length: 16 residues. The CDR3 region is CASSLGAGGRADTQYF. The CDR3 nucleotides are TGTGCCAGCAGCTTAGGCGCGGGGGGGCGGGCAGATACGCAGTATTTT.

Details on this clone: Different DNA sequences within this sample yield the same CDR3. This rearrangement joins TRBV10-3 to TRBJ1-1, with unresolved D. The CDR3 is made up of 14 amino acids. Germline CDR1 is ENHRY and CDR2 is SYGVKD. V shed 4 bases and J shed 2 bases, with 11 bases lying between them. The CDR3 DNA reads as TGTGCCATCAGTGCGGCAGGAACTAACACTGAAGCTTTCTTT. Translating gives CAISAAGTNTEAFF.

This clone showed up just once. The chain carries TRBV19 and TRBJ1-2; no firm D call. The CDR3 sequence is 16 residues long. Germline V gene sequence: CDR1 LNHDA, CDR2 SQIVND (reference sequence). V was shortened by 2 bases and J by 8 bases, with 21 bases between the two germline ends. The chain's CDR3 is CASSILVGPTALGYTF. The CDR3 nucleotides are TGTGCCAGTAGTATATTGGTAGGACCCACGGCTCTCGGCTACACCTTC.

This sequence joins TRBV7-9 and TRBJ2-1; D possibly corresponds to TRBD2 (6 bases). CDR3 length equals 16 residues. The ends were cut back, 5 bases at V and 1 base at J, with 15 bases in the middle. Germline CDR1 and CDR2: SEHNR and FQNEAQ (reference sequence). The CDR3 region has the DNA TGTGCCAGCAGCCCCCAGAGCGGGCGGTCCTACAATGAGCAGTTCTTC. Translation: CASSPQSGRSYNEQFF. The variable domain in full, completed from reference TRBV7-9 and TRBJ2-1, reads DTGVSQNPRHKITKRGQNVTFRCDPISEHNRLYWYRQTLGQGPEFLTYFQNEAQLEKSRLLSDRFSAERPKGSFSTLEIQRTEQGDSAMYLCASSPQSGRSYNEQFFGPGTRLTVL.

V gene TRBV4-2 combines with J gene TRBJ1-4; perhaps TRBD1 as D (5 bases). Germline-derived CDR1 and CDR2 are LGHNA and YNFKEQ. The CDR3 extends over 15 amino acids. Trimming stripped 1 base from V and 5 bases from J, with 11 bases between. In DNA form, the CDR3 reads TGTGCCAGCAGCCAAGTTTCAGGGCAAAATGAAAAACTGTTTTTT. This sequence encodes CASSQVSGQNEKLFF.

This chain uses TRBV15 with TRBJ2-3; D gene unclear. CDR1 LNHNV and CDR2 YYDKDF come from the germline V gene (reference sequence). V dropped 0 bases and J dropped 10 bases, with 11 bases sitting between them. This CDR3 region has 13 residues. The CDR3 loop reads CATSRDRLSSQYF. The CDR3 nucleotides are TGTGCCACCAGCAGAGATAGACTGAGCTCGCAGTATTTT.

The chain joins TRBV11-2 to TRBJ1-1; no firm D call. Trimming took 1 base from V and 10 from J, leaving 10 bases between them. Germline V CDR1 and CDR2: SGHAT, FQNNGV. This CDR3 is 12 amino acids long. CDR3 region: CASSLGGNGAFF. The CDR3 DNA is TGTGCCAGCAGCTTAGGAGGAAACGGAGCTTTCTTT.

This rearrangement joins TRBV5-5 to TRBJ2-1, with a tentative D call TRBD1 (6 bases). CDR3 length equals 12 residues. Germline values: CDR1 SGHKS, CDR2 YYEKEE (reference sequence). Trimming removed 5 bases at V and 7 bases at J, with 10 bases between. The CDR3 here is CASRRTENEQFF. In nucleotides, the CDR3 is TGTGCCAGCAGACGGACAGAGAATGAGCAGTTCTTC.

CDR3 amino acids: CASSLTGSTGGRANEKLFF. For the CDR3, the DNA is TGCGCCAGCAGCTTGACCGGGTCGACAGGGGGCAGAGCTAATGAAAAACTGTTTTTT. V usage is TRBV5-1 and J usage is TRBJ1-4; 10 positions agree with TRBD1. CDR1 is SGHRS, CDR2 YFSETQ, per germline. The V segment lost 1 base and the J segment 3 bases; nucleotides outside the gene matches: 12. The CDR3 runs to 19 residues.

The chain combines TRBV7-6 with TRBJ1-1; D not resolved. Germline-derived CDR1 and CDR2 are SGHVS and FNYEAQ. The CDR3 consists of 15 residues. V lost 5 bases and J 5 bases, leaving 18 bases between the germline ends. The CDR3 DNA is TGTGCCAGCAGCCCCCGGGCCACAACAGCGACTGAAGCTTTCTTT. Its protein is CASSPRATTATEAFF.

The chain links TRBV30 to TRBJ2-5; D perhaps matches TRBD1 (7 bases). V was shortened by 5 bases and J by 1 base, with 11 bases between the two germline ends. The length of the CDR3 is 13 residues. Germline V gene data show CDR1 as GTSNPN and CDR2 as SVGIG (reference sequence). Here the CDR3 DNA reads TGTGCCTGGGGGGGGACAGTCCAAGAGACCCAGTACTTC. Amino acids: CAWGGTVQETQYF.

The V call is TRBV6-6, the J call TRBJ2-6, with unresolved D. Trimming took 3 bases from V and 1 from J, leaving 7 bases between them. The CDR3 spans 15 residues. The germline V gene has CDR1 MNHNY and CDR2 SVGAGI (reference sequence). CDR3 sequence reads: CASSYEASGANVLTF. The CDR3 nucleotides read TGTGCCAGCAGTTATGAGGCTTCTGGGGCCAACGTCCTGACTTTC.

V gene TRBV29-1 combines with J gene TRBJ2-2; D call uncertain. CDR1 SQVTM and CDR2 ANQGSEA come from the germline V gene. The CDR3 has 14 residues. Trimming removed 2 bases at V and 4 bases at J, with 11 bases between. This CDR3 reads CSVESPPPTGELFF. CDR3 nucleotides: TGCAGCGTTGAATCCCCTCCACCCACCGGGGAGCTGTTTTTT.

The V call is TRBV28, the J call TRBJ2-7; 7 bases agree with TRBD1. This CDR3 comprises 19 residues. Germline loops: CDR1 MDHEN, CDR2 SYDVKM. The J segment lost 3 bases and the V segment lost 4 bases, leaving 21 bases of the junction unmatched. Here the CDR3 DNA reads TGTGCCAGCAGTTATGTCAATTTAAACCCCCAGACAGGGAACTACGAGCAGTACTTC. Translating gives CASSYVNLNPQTGNYEQYF.

The V gene is TRBV27, the J gene TRBJ2-2, with D possibly TRBD1 on 7 matching bases. V was shortened by 6 bases and J by 5 bases, with 16 bases between the two germline ends. The length of the CDR3 is 15 residues. Germline CDR1 and CDR2: MNHEY and SMNVEV (reference sequence). Here the CDR3 reads CASRLEGAGTGELFF. DNA of the CDR3: TGTGCCAGCAGACTTGAGGGGGCGGGGACCGGGGAGCTGTTTTTT.

This chain connects TRBV2 to TRBJ1-1; weak D call: TRBD1 (5 bases). Germline CDR1 is SNHLY and CDR2 is FYNNEI. V shed 7 bases and J shed 2 bases, with 11 bases lying between them. The CDR3 has 13 amino acids. The CDR3 DNA sequence: TGTGCCAGCACCCACGACAGCAACACTGAAGCTTTCTTT. This gives the protein CASTHDSNTEAFF. Combining the CDR3 with reference TRBV2 and TRBJ1-1 gives the whole variable domain EPEVTQTPSHQVTQMGQEVILRCVPISNHLYFYWYRQILGQKVEFLVSFYNNEISEKSEIFDDQFSVERPDGSNFTLKIRSTKLEDSAMYFCASTHDSNTEAFFGQGTRLTVV.